The text below deals with one T cell receptor beta chain. Its recognized antigen is unknown. No much larger clone is present one base from it, and per-base qualities are unavailable. Sequences MNHNS (CDR1) and SASEGT (CDR2) are obtained from the germline V gene. The CDR3 numbers 16 residues from cysteine through phenylalanine. Here the CDR3 DNA is all that survives: 48 bases in frame from base 1. V loses 2 bases at its end and J loses 3 bases; junction bases beyond the gene matches: 5. This sample was taken from a study of blood T cells in healthy people across ages (dated by TCRdb to the mid-2010s). About the investigation overall: In model experiments, template switching captured roughly one uniquely barcoded TCR beta cDNA molecule for every two T cells. The study measured age-related changes in TCR beta repertoire diversity using deep sequencing normalized with unique cDNA molecular identifiers. The study analyzed two additional independent replicas of 1 million unique cDNA reads from the same blood draw for two donors, one aged 18 to 29 and one aged 80 or older. Donors were grouped into four age groups: young (average 16 years), middle-aged (under 40), aged (approximately 67) and long-lived (approximately 82). To avoid experimental bias, donors of different ages were randomly spread across the sequencing lanes. Findings and caveats that apply to the study as a whole: Estimates of total diversity based on one million sequenced T cells were considered lower bounds and underestimates. The CMV infection status of donors was not known, potentially confounding age-related changes in expanded clonotypes. Bulk unsorted PBMC profiling prevented conclusive comparison of naive and antigen-experienced compartments. As age increased, observed TCR beta diversity per million T cells dropped in a roughly linear way, and a significant reduction was already evident by age 40. Compared with the aged group, more naive CD4+ T cells, fewer expanded clones and increased TCR diversity were shown by the long-lived group, suggesting age selection. There was a strong correlation between observed TCR beta diversity and the percentage of naive T cells measured by flow cytometry.

Donors were 35 to 40 systemically healthy Caucasian individuals from Russia aged roughly 6 to 90 years. Ten milliliters of peripheral blood were drawn from each donor into EDTA-treated Vacutainer tubes. PBMCs were isolated by Ficoll-Paque density-gradient centrifugation, with at least 6 million obtained per sample. Total RNA, at least 5 micrograms per sample, was extracted from PBMCs with Trizol reagent. For every donor, flow cytometry on a PBMC aliquot measured the percentage of naive CD45RAhigh/CD27high T cells. The method was 5' RACE. Sequenced using an Illumina HiSeq 2500. The second PCR ran for roughly 7 to 12 cycles and used a J-beta primer mix along with a sample-barcoded 5' primer. A unique molecular identifier was introduced onto each TCR beta cDNA molecule by a template-switch 5' adaptor carrying 12 random nucleotides. Each sample yielded at least 3 million CDR3-containing paired-end reads. First-strand cDNA was synthesized from all RNA with the Mint cDNA synthesis kit, primed by a TRBC-specific oligonucleotide. Following uracil-DNA glycosylase treatment, a first 18-cycle PCR with universal primers M1SS and BC2_uni_R was performed on all cDNA. For the original study's pipeline: Each sample was normalized by randomly selecting 1 million high-quality reads, each carrying a distinct molecular identifier. Instead of being binned into consensus sequences, reads with shared molecular identifiers were discarded. MiTCR, set to a Q25 quality threshold and the strictest error-elimination algorithm, was used for CDR3 identification, clonotype clustering and error correction. Lower-bound total TCR beta diversity was estimated with a nonparametric unseen species model using Euler transformation. The public reads were run again by TCRdb, first through fastp at Q25 and then through MiXCR, and only productive beta chains were kept. Rows with one shared CDR3 protein collapse into an entry with the most common genes and DNA. In this record, the V and J calls reflect TCRdb's handling and not the investigators' own analysis. The sample includes hundreds of thousands of distinct CDR3 sequences, with 58% observed a single time. Over 30% of the sample is in the top ten clones.

This sequence uses TRBV6-1 and TRBJ2-7, and 12 bases in between align with TRBD2. The source is a man between 60 and 75 years old in good health. Input material: blood. CDR3 loop: CASSEPGLAGNYEQYF. The DNA sequence is given as TGTGCCAGCAGTGAACCCGGACTAGCGGGGAACTACGAGCAGTACTTC.